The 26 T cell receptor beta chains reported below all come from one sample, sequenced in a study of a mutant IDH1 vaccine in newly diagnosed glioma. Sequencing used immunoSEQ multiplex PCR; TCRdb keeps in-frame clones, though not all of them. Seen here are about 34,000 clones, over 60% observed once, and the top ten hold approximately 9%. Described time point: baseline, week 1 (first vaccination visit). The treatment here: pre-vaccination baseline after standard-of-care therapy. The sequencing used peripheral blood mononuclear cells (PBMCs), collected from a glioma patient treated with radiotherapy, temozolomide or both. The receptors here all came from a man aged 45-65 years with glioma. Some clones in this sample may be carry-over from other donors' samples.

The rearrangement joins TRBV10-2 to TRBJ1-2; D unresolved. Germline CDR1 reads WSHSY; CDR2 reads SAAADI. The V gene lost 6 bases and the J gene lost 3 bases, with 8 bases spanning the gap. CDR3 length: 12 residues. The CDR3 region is CASSKDDYGYTF. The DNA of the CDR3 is TGCGCCAGCAGCAAAGACGACTATGGCTACACCTTC.

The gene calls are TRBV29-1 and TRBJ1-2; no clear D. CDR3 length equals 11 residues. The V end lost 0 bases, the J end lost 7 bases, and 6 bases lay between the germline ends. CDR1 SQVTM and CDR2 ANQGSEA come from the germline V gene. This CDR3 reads CSVEDLGGYTF. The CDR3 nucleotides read TGCAGCGTTGAAGATTTAGGTGGCTACACCTTC.

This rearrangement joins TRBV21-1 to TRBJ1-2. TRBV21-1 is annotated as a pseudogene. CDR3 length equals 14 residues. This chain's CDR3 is CASSKEEREHGYTF. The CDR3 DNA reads TGTGCCAGCAGCAAAGAAGAAAGGGAACATGGCTACACCTTC.

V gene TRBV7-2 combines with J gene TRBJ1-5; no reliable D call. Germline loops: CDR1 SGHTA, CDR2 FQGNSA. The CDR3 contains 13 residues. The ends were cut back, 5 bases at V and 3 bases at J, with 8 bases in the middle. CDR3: CASSQWTNQPQHF. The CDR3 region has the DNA TGTGCCAGCAGCCAGTGGACCAATCAGCCCCAGCATTTT.

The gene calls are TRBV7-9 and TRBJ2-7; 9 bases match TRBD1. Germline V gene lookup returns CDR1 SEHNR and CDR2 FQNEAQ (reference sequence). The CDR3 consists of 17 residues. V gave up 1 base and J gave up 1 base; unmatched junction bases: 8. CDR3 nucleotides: TGTGCCAGCAGCTTAGTAGGACAGGGGCCAGCATCCTACGAGCAGTACTTC. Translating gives CASSLVGQGPASYEQYF.

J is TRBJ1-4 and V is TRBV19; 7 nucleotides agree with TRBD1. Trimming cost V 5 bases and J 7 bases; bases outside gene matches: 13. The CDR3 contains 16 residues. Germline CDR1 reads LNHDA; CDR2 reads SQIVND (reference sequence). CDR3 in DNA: TGTGCCAGTAGTTTGGATCAGACAGGGCGACGTGAAAAACTGTTTTTT. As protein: CASSLDQTGRREKLFF.

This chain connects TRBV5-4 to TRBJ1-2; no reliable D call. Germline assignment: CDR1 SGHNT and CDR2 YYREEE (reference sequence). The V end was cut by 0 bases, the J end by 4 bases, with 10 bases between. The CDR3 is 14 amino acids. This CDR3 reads CASSLGRTPYGYTF. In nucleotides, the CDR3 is TGTGCCAGCAGCTTGGGGAGGACGCCCTATGGCTACACCTTC.

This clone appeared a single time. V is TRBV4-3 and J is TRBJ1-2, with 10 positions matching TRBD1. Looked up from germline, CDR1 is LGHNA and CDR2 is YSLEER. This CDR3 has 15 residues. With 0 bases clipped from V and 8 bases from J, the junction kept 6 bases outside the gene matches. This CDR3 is CASSQDFGTGVGYTF. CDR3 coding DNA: TGCGCCAGCAGCCAAGATTTTGGGACAGGGGTCGGCTACACCTTC.

The CDR3 region is CSASWGDTQYF. CDR3 nucleotide sequence: TGCAGTGCTAGTTGGGGGGATACGCAGTATTTT. The chain links TRBV20-1 to TRBJ2-3; D tentatively reads TRBD1 or TRBD2 (5 bases each). Germline CDR1 and CDR2: DFQATT and SNEGSKA (reference sequence). This CDR3 is 11 amino acids long. Trimming left V 3 bases short and J 6 bases short, with 7 bases between.

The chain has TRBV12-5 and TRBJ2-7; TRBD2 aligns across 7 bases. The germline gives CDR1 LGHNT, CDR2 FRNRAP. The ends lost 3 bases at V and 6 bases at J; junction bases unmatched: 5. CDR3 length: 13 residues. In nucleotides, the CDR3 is TGTGCTAGTGGTTTTCCCCCGGGGGGCGAGCAGTACTTC. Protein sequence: CASGFPPGGEQYF. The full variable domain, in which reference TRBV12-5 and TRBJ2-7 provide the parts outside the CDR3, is DARVTQTPRHKVTEMGQEVTMRCQPILGHNTVFWYRQTMMQGLELLAYFRNRAPLDDSGMPKDRFSAEMPDATLATLKIQPSEPRDSAVYFCASGFPPGGEQYFGPGTRLTVT.

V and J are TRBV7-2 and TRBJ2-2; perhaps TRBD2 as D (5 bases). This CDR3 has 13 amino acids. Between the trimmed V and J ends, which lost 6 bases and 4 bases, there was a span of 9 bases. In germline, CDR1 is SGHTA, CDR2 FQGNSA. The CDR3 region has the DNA TGTGCCAGCAGTAGGGAGTCCACCGGGGAGCTGTTTTTT. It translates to CASSRESTGELFF. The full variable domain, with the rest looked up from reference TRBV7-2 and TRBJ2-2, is GAGVSQSPSNKVTEKGKDVELRCDPISGHTALYWYRQSLGQGLEFLIYFQGNSAPDKSGLPSDRFSAERTGGSVSTLTIQRTQQEDSAVYLCASSRESTGELFFGEGSRLTVL.

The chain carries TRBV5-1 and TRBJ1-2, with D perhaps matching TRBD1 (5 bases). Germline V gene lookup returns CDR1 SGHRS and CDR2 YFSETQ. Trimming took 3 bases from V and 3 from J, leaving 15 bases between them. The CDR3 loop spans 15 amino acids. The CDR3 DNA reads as TGCGCCAGCAGCTCAACGGCGCGGGACTACTATGGCTACACCTTC. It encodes CASSSTARDYYGYTF.

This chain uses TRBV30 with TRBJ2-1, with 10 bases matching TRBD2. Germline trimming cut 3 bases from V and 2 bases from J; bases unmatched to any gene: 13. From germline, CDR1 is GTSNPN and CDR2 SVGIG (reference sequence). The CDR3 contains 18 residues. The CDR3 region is CAWSIDSFTSGTYNEQFF. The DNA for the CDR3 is TGTGCCTGGAGCATAGACTCCTTTACTAGCGGGACCTACAATGAGCAGTTCTTC. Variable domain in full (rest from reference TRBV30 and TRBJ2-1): SQTIHQWPATLVQPVGSPLSLECTVEGTSNPNLYWYRQAAGRGLQLLFYSVGIGQISSEVPQNLSASRPQDRQFILSSKKLLLSDSGFYLCAWSIDSFTSGTYNEQFFGPGTRLTVL.

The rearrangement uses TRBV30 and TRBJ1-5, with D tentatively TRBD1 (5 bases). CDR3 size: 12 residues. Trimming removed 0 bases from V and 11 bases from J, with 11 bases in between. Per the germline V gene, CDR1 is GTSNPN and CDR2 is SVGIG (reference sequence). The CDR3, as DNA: TGTGCCTGGAGTGTAGGGGCAGGGTCCCAGCATTTT. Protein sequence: CAWSVGAGSQHF.

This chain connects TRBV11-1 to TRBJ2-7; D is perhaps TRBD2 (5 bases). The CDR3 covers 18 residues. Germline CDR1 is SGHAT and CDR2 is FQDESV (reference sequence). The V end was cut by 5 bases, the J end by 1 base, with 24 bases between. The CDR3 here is CASSHGLARAAGSYEQYF. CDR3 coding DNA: TGTGCCAGCAGCCACGGGCTAGCTCGAGCCGCAGGATCCTACGAGCAGTACTTC.

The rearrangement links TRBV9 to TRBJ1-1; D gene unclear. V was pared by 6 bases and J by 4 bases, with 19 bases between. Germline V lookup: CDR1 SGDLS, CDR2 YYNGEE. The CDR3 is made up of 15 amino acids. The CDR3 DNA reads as TGTGCCAGCACCCTCGGGTCTCAAGCGGGCACTGAAGCTTTCTTT. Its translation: CASTLGSQAGTEAFF.

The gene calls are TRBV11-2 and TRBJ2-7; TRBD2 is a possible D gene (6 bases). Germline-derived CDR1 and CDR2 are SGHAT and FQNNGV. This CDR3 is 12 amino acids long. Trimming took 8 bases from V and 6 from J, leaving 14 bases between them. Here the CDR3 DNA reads TGTGCCAGCCGACTCGGGGGAAGCGAGCAGTACTTC. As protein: CASRLGGSEQYF.

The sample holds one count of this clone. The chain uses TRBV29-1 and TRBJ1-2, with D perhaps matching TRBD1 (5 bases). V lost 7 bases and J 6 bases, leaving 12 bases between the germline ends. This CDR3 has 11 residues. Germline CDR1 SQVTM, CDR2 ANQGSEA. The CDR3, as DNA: TGCAGCGCAAAAGAAGGGGATGGCTACACCTTC. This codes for CSAKEGDGYTF. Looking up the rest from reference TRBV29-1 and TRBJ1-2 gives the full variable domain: SAVISQKPSRDICQRGTSLTIQCQVDSQVTMMFWYRQQPGQSLTLIATANQGSEATYESGFVIDKFPISRPNLTFSTLTVSNMSPEDSSIYLCSAKEGDGYTFGSGTRLTVV.

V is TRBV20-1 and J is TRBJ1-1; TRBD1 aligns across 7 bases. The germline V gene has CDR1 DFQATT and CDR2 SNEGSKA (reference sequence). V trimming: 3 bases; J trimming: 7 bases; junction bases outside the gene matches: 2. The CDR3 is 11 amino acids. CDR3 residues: CSARWDSEAFF. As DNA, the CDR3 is TGCAGTGCTAGGTGGGACAGTGAAGCTTTCTTT.

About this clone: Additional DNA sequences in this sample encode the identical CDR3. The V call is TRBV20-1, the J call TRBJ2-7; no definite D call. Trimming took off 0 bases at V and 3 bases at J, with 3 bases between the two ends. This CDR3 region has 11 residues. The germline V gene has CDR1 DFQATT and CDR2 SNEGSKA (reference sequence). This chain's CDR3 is CSARDSYEQYF. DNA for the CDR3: TGCAGTGCTAGAGACAGCTACGAGCAGTACTTC.

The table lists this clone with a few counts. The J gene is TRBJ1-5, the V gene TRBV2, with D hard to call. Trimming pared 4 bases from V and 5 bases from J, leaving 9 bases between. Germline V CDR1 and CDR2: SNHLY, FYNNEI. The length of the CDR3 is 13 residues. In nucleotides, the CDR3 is TGTGCCAGCAGTGTCATTAGTGATCAGCCCCAGCATTTT. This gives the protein CASSVISDQPQHF.

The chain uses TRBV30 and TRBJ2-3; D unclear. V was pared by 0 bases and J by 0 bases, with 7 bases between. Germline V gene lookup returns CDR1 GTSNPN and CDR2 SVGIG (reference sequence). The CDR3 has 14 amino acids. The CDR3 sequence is CAWSVLSSTDTQYF. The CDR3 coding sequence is TGTGCCTGGAGTGTACTCTCCAGCACAGATACGCAGTATTTT. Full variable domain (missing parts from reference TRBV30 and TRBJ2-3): SQTIHQWPATLVQPVGSPLSLECTVEGTSNPNLYWYRQAAGRGLQLLFYSVGIGQISSEVPQNLSASRPQDRQFILSSKKLLLSDSGFYLCAWSVLSSTDTQYFGPGTRLTVL.

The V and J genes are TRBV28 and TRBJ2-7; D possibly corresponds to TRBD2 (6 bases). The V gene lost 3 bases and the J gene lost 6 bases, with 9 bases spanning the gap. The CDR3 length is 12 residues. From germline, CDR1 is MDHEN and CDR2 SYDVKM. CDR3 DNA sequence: TGTGCCAGCAGTTTGGAGGGAGCCGAGCAGTACTTC. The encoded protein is CASSLEGAEQYF.

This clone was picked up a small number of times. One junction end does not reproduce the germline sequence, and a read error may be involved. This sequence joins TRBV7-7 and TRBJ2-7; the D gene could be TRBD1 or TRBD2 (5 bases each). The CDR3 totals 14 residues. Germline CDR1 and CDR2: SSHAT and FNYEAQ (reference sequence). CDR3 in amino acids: CASSPGTDLYEQYF. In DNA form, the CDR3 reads TGTGCTAGCAGCCCCGGGACGGACCTTTACGAGCAGTACTTC.

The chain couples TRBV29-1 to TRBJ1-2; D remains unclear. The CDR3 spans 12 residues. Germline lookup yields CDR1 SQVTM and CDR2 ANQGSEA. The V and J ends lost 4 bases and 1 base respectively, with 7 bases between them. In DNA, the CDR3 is TGCAGCGTTGCGGGCAGTAACTATGGCTACACCTTC. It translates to CSVAGSNYGYTF. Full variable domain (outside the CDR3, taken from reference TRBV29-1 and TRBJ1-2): SAVISQKPSRDICQRGTSLTIQCQVDSQVTMMFWYRQQPGQSLTLIATANQGSEATYESGFVIDKFPISRPNLTFSTLTVSNMSPEDSSIYLCSVAGSNYGYTFGSGTRLTVV.

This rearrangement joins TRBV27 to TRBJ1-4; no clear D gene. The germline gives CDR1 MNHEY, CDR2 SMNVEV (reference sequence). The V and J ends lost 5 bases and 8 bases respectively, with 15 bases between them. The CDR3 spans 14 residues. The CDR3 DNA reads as TGTGCCAGCAGTAGTTCCGCGGGAGGCGAAAAACTGTTTTTT. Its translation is CASSSSAGGEKLFF. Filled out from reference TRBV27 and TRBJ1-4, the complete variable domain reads EAQVTQNPRYLITVTGKKLTVTCSQNMNHEYMSWYRQDPGLGLRQIYYSMNVEVTDKGDVPEGYKVSRKEKRNFPLILESPSPNQTSLYFCASSSSAGGEKLFFGSGTQLSVL.